The clone carrying this T cell receptor (beta chain) appeared many times. Its matching antigen is unknown. This sample is part of a study of T cells in Graves' hyperthyroidism and ophthalmopathy. The CDR3 extends over 14 amino acids. The germline gives CDR1 SGHTA, CDR2 FQGNSA. The ends were cut back, 5 bases at V and 4 bases at J, with 14 bases in the middle. Overall study results and limits: Most thyroid clonotypes with frequency above 0.001 were detected in blood.

RNA transcripts yielded amplified TCR beta CDR3 regions. When the TCR CDR3 underwent first-round RT-PCR, the HTBI primer set was used. TCRdb used MiXCR to reprocess the multiplex PCR reads, holding one entry per CDR3 protein. The sample has about 420,000 distinct CDR3 sequences; about 15% are singletons. The V call is TRBV7-2, the J call TRBJ1-2, with no clear D. This sequence originates from a woman aged 18 to 35 with Graves' hyperthyroidism. Sample: blood. The CDR3 loop reads CASSRSGETYGYTF. CDR3 DNA: TGTGCCAGCAGCCGTTCAGGCGAGACCTATGGCTACACCTTC.